This T cell receptor (beta chain) was recovered during a study of T cells in Graves' hyperthyroidism and ophthalmopathy. The table lists this clonotype with many counts. Its antigen is unknown. Blood was drawn at first hyperthyroidism diagnosis, before any ophthalmopathy symptoms. Points from the study as a whole: The model identified upcoming ophthalmopathy a median approximately six months ahead of onset. Ophthalmopathy cases were set apart from stable hyperthyroidism by a 13 V-J model. Most expanded thyroid clonotypes above 0.001 also appeared in blood.

It was RNA transcripts that yielded the amplified TCR beta CDR3 regions. The study used the HTBI primer set for a first-round RT-PCR of the TCR CDR3. In TCRdb, the multiplex PCR reads were re-called with MiXCR into one record per CDR3 protein. The sample yields 300,000 to 450,000 distinct CDR3 sequences, 15% to 18% seen once. This TCR was sampled from a woman under 30 with Graves' hyperthyroidism that later progressed to Graves' ophthalmopathy. The sample was blood.

CDR3 residues: CASSPSLYEQYF. The CDR3 DNA follows: TGCGCCAGCAGCCCGTCCCTCTACGAGCAGTACTTC. This chain joins TRBV5-1 and TRBJ2-7; unclear D gene. CDR1 is SGHRS, CDR2 YFSETQ, per germline. The CDR3 spans 12 residues. Trimming pared 4 bases from V and 3 bases from J, leaving 8 bases between. Complete variable domain (other parts from reference TRBV5-1 and TRBJ2-7): KAGVTQTPRYLIKTRGQQVTLSCSPISGHRSVSWYQQTPGQGLQFLFEYFSETQRNKGNFPGRFSGRQFSNSRSEMNVSTLELGDSALYLCASSPSLYEQYFGPGTRLTVT.